These 25 T cell receptor beta chains originate from one sample sequenced in a study of CD4 and CD8 cells across lung adenocarcinoma regions. TCRdb used MiXCR to reprocess the PCR reads, holding one entry per CDR3 protein. This repertoire shows approximately 8,700 distinct CDR3 sequences, roughly 49% found once; its top ten account for 40% to 55%. Specimen: CD8+ T cells from the margin of a lung tumor. The receptors originated from a female donor with lung adenocarcinoma. The CD4 and CD8 labels of this study may be unreliable.

J is TRBJ2-1 and V is TRBV6-5; TRBD2 matches 10 bases. With V trimmed by 3 bases and J by 5 bases, 4 bases remained unmatched. This CDR3 has 15 amino acids. Germline values: CDR1 MNHEY, CDR2 SVGAGI. The DNA for the CDR3 is TGTGCCAGCAGTTATACTAGCGGGACCGACAATGAGCAGTTCTTC. Translating gives CASSYTSGTDNEQFF.

The chain uses TRBV6-1 and TRBJ2-2; D gene unclear. Matching the DNA end better, TRBJ2-3 makes the J call doubtful. The CDR3 spans 14 residues. Per germline, CDR1 MNHNS and CDR2 SASEGT. Written as DNA, the CDR3 is TGTGCCAGCAGCCGTGCTGTTATGACCGGGACGCAGTATTTT. Translating it yields CASSRAVMTGTQYF.

The chain is built from TRBV5-1 and TRBJ2-7; 9 bases line up with TRBD1. After removal of 1 base from V and 1 base from J, the junction contained 12 bases not matched to a gene. The V gene's germline CDR1 is SGHRS and CDR2 YFSETQ. This CDR3 has 18 residues. CDR3 DNA: TGCGCCAGCAGCTTGATGGGACAGGGAACGGGCTGGTCCTACGAGCAGTACTTC. Its protein is CASSLMGQGTGWSYEQYF.

This clonotype was seen many times. The rearrangement links TRBV6-2 or TRBV6-3 to TRBJ2-4; D gene ambiguous. The CDR3 runs 16 residues. Germline CDR1 is MNHEY and CDR2 is SVGEGT. Trimming took off 6 bases at V and 0 bases at J, with 15 bases between the two ends. CDR3 residues: CASRDQPGIAKNIQYF. In DNA form, the CDR3 reads TGTGCCAGCAGAGATCAACCAGGAATAGCCAAAAACATTCAGTACTTC.

This clonotype has a handful of counts. The V gene is TRBV12-3 or TRBV12-4, the J gene TRBJ1-5, with D possibly being TRBD1 (5 bases). CDR3 length: 12 amino acids. Trimming left V 3 bases short and J 9 bases short, with 9 bases between. The CDR3 spells CASSLSQGPQHF. For the CDR3, the DNA is TGTGCCAGCAGTTTGTCTCAGGGGCCCCAGCATTTT.

Details on this clonotype: The junction shows a germline mismatch at one end, possibly a read error. V gene TRBV27 combines with J gene TRBJ2-4; D is unclear. This CDR3 contains 13 residues. In germline, CDR1 is MNHEY, CDR2 SMNVEV (reference sequence). In DNA form, the CDR3 reads TGCGCCAGGAGTCTGCGACTCACAGATACGCAGTATTTC. This encodes CARSLRLTDTQYF.

Regarding this clonotype: One end of the junction is discordant with germline, which a read error may explain. The chain joins TRBV27 to TRBJ2-3; TRBD2 aligns across 11 bases. The CDR3 extends over 16 amino acids. Germline V lookup: CDR1 MNHEY, CDR2 SMNVEV (reference sequence). The CDR3 spells CASSTRLAGLKNTQYF. CDR3 bases: TGTGCCAGCAGTACCCGACTAGCGGGATTGAAAAATACGCAGTATTTC.

The sample holds a few counts of this clonotype. The CDR3 bases are TGTGCCAGCAGCCCGGCAACTAGCGGGAAGTCCCCAGATACGCAGTATTTT. Protein: CASSPATSGKSPDTQYF. This chain uses TRBV7-9 with TRBJ2-3; 10 bases agree with TRBD2. This CDR3 contains 17 residues. Germline CDR1 reads SEHNR; CDR2 reads FQNEAQ (reference sequence). Unmatched junction bases numbered 12, after V lost 5 bases and J lost 4 bases.

J is TRBJ2-4 and V is TRBV27; TRBD1 is a possible D gene (5 bases). V lost 6 bases, J lost 13 bases, and 28 bases lay in between. Germline CDR1 and CDR2: MNHEY and SMNVEV (reference sequence). CDR3 length equals 16 residues. The CDR3 DNA sequence: TGTGCCAGCAGAGGACAAGGACGCCGTGACCAAGACACCCAGTACTTC. Residues: CASRGQGRRDQDTQYF.

This clonotype came up once. This CDR3 is missing its conserved last phenylalanine or tryptophan, likely due to a read error. Because the CDR3's place on the DNA is in doubt, the DNA is left out and the CDR3 is given as listed by TCRdb. This chain uses TRBV30 with TRBJ2-4; no DNA check was done on the table's D call, TRBD1. In germline, CDR1 is GTSNPN, CDR2 SVGIG (reference sequence). Including both end residues, the CDR3 is 17 amino acids long. CDR3 protein: CAWNCQGQCIQKFHLQG.

This chain connects TRBV6-5 to TRBJ2-3, with 12 bases aligning to TRBD2. CDR3 length equals 16 residues. CDR1 and CDR2 (germline): MNHEY, SVGAGI. V lost 5 bases, J lost 2 bases, and 5 bases stayed unmatched. The CDR3 sequence is CASSPGLAGTTDTQYF. The CDR3 DNA sequence: TGTGCCAGCAGTCCAGGACTAGCGGGGACCACAGATACGCAGTATTTT.

This clonotype occurred once. The chain couples TRBV11-2 to TRBJ2-5; 8 nucleotides line up with TRBD1. The end of the DNA is better explained by TRBJ2-7, so the J call may be wrong. The CDR3 has 15 residues. Germline V gives CDR1 SGHAT, CDR2 FQNNGV. The CDR3 sequence is CASSLDLRGRYEQYF. The DNA for the CDR3 is TGTGCCAGCAGCTTAGACCTCAGGGGGCGATACGAGCAGTACTTC.

Regarding this clonotype: A junction end diverges from the germline sequence, so it may reflect a read error. This chain joins TRBV6-1 and TRBJ2-3; D might be TRBD1 (6 bases). Germline assignment: CDR1 MNHNS and CDR2 SASEGT. The CDR3 totals 15 residues. CDR3 coding DNA: TGTGCCAGGGGTGTTGGGGGCCCCCACCAAGATACCCAGTATTTT. Translated, it gives CARGVGGPHQDTQYF.

This chain uses TRBV7-2 with TRBJ2-5; D gene unclear. V was shortened by 5 bases and J by 5 bases, with 6 bases between the two germline ends. This CDR3 region has 11 residues. Germline V gene data show CDR1 as SGHTA and CDR2 as FQGNSA. CDR3 protein: CASSATETQYF. Written as DNA, the CDR3 is TGTGCCAGCAGCGCAACGGAGACCCAGTACTTC.

This clonotype was found many times. The rearrangement uses TRBV27 and TRBJ2-1; a weak D match, TRBD1 (6 bases). The V end lost 6 bases, the J end lost 0 bases, and 12 bases lay between the germline ends. The CDR3 sequence is 15 residues long. Germline CDR1 is MNHEY and CDR2 is SMNVEV (reference sequence). The CDR3 spells CASSHRAGSYNEQFF. CDR3 DNA sequence: TGTGCCAGCAGCCACAGGGCGGGCTCCTACAATGAGCAGTTCTTC.

The chain links TRBV27 to TRBJ2-2; D unclear. Trimming stripped 6 bases from V and 2 bases from J, with 13 bases between. Germline lookup yields CDR1 MNHEY and CDR2 SMNVEV (reference sequence). The CDR3 sequence is 15 residues long. CDR3 nucleotides: TGTGCCAGCAGGCCACCCGGTCGTAACACCGGGGAGCTGTTTTTT. Translation: CASRPPGRNTGELFF.

This clonotype turned up a few times. The CDR3 sequence is CSARGGLASSYNEQFF. The CDR3 region has the DNA TGCAGTGCTAGAGGAGGACTAGCGTCAAGCTACAATGAGCAGTTCTTC. V usage is TRBV20-1 and J usage is TRBJ2-1; 9 nucleotides match TRBD2. Germline V gives CDR1 DFQATT, CDR2 SNEGSKA (reference sequence). The CDR3 is 16 residues long. Trimming removed 1 base from V and 3 bases from J; junction bases left unmatched: 7.

At least ten counts were recorded for this clonotype. The rearrangement links TRBV11-1 to TRBJ2-5; D is undetermined. V gave up 1 base and J gave up 1 base, with 19 bases separating them. This CDR3 contains 18 residues. Germline CDR1 reads SGHAT; CDR2 reads FQDESV (reference sequence). The CDR3 loop reads CASSLGVSSFPFQETQYF. DNA for the CDR3: TGTGCCAGCAGCTTAGGAGTCAGTTCGTTTCCTTTCCAAGAGACCCAGTACTTC.

This clonotype occurred once. The CDR3 ends on some other residue instead of the conserved phenylalanine or tryptophan, so this is likely a read error. The rearrangement uses TRBV6-1 and TRBJ2-5; D may match TRBD1 or TRBD2 (5 bases each). The end of the DNA fits TRBJ2-1 better, so the J call may be wrong. Germline values: CDR1 MNHNS, CDR2 SASEGT. The length of the CDR3 is 14 residues. DNA for the CDR3: TGTGCCAGCGGAAAGGACCGGGGCCAAGAGACCCAGTTCTTG. Its protein is CASGKDRGQETQFL.

This clonotype was counted between two and nine times. The chain carries TRBV12-5 and TRBJ2-1; D is ambiguous. The CDR3 has 17 residues. Trimming pared 4 bases from V and 2 bases from J, leaving 18 bases between. CDR1 and CDR2 (germline): LGHNT, FRNRAP. The CDR3 region is CASGSLLTRAAYNEQFF. CDR3 sequence (DNA): TGTGCTAGTGGTTCGCTTCTGACGCGCGCGGCCTACAATGAGCAGTTCTTC.

This clonotype was seen many times. The chain is built from TRBV6-5 and TRBJ1-6; D call uncertain. The V and J ends lost 2 bases and 7 bases respectively, with 3 bases between them. The V gene's germline CDR1 is MNHEY and CDR2 SVGAGI. CDR3 length equals 12 residues. Written as DNA, the CDR3 is TGTGCCAGCAGTTACCACAATTCACCCCTCCACTTT. Translation: CASSYHNSPLHF.

This clonotype was seen a few times. This chain uses TRBV7-9 with TRBJ2-1; D is possibly TRBD1 or TRBD2 (5 bases each). Germline assignment: CDR1 SEHNR and CDR2 FQNEAQ (reference sequence). This CDR3 has 14 residues. Trimming took off 7 bases at V and 10 bases at J, with 20 bases between the two ends. CDR3 sequence reads: CASTLRAFGDEQFF. The CDR3 DNA is TGTGCCAGCACCCTAAGGGCCTTTGGGGACGAGCAGTTCTTC. The full variable domain, with the rest looked up from reference TRBV7-9 and TRBJ2-1, is DTGVSQNPRHKITKRGQNVTFRCDPISEHNRLYWYRQTLGQGPEFLTYFQNEAQLEKSRLLSDRFSAERPKGSFSTLEIQRTEQGDSAMYLCASTLRAFGDEQFFGPGTRLTVL.

This sequence joins TRBV20-1 and TRBJ2-5; 10 bases are shared with TRBD2. The J call may be faulty, since TRBJ2-7 better matches the DNA end. CDR3 length: 16 residues. Looked up from germline, CDR1 is DFQATT and CDR2 is SNEGSKA (reference sequence). In nucleotides, the CDR3 is TGCAGTGCTAGAGATGGCCTGAGACTAGCGGGTTACGAGCAGTACTTC. As protein: CSARDGLRLAGYEQYF.

Turning to this clonotype: The junction departs from the called germline gene at one end, perhaps through a read error. The chain recombines TRBV27 with TRBJ2-3; 10 bases agree with TRBD1. Germline-derived CDR1 and CDR2 are MNHEY and SMNVEV (reference sequence). This CDR3 spans 15 amino acids. The CDR3 region is CARRRGDRGKDTQYF. CDR3 bases: TGTGCCAGGAGACGCGGGGACAGGGGAAAAGATACCCAGTATTTT.

This clonotype occurred many times. This clone may be a read error of a much larger clone one base away. The chain recombines TRBV6-5 with TRBJ2-1; no clear D. The J call may be incorrect, as the DNA end agrees better with TRBJ2-7. The germline gives CDR1 MNHEY, CDR2 SVGAGI. The CDR3 is made up of 14 amino acids. DNA for the CDR3: TGTGCCAGCAGTTTAAAGAACTCCTACAATGAGCAGTACTTC. This gives the protein CASSLKNSYNEQYF.